The rows below give T cell receptor beta chains drawn from one sample of a study of regulatory T cells in long-lasting Graves disease. One entry per CDR3 protein, called by TCRdb with MiXCR from the multiplex PCR reads. The sample has some 500,000 distinct CDR3 sequences; roughly 13% are singletons. These data also featured in a second study, about T cells in Graves' hyperthyroidism and ophthalmopathy.

The sequencing here drew on peripheral blood mononuclear cells (PBMCs), taken at new diagnosis, from a patient treated with antithyroid drugs. These receptors were taken from a man between 25 and 39 years old with Graves disease. The CDR3 runs from the conserved cysteine through the conserved F or W. Fields, in order: D gene, clone size, J gene, V gene, CDR3 DNA, CDR3 protein. A D gene is named only where the DNA matches it firmly. Not every row has a clone size; where given, it reads once, few, many or a size class.

D gene: NA
clone size: NA
J gene: TRBJ2-1
V gene: TRBV5-1
CDR3 DNA: TGCGCCAGCAGCGGCCGAAACAATGAGCAGTTCTTC
CDR3 protein: CASSGRNNEQFF

D gene: TRBD1
clone size: many
J gene: TRBJ2-3
V gene: TRBV15
CDR3 DNA: TGTGCCACCAGCAGAGTCTCAGGGGGCTCGGATACGCAGTATTTT
CDR3 protein: CATSRVSGGSDTQYF

D gene: NA
clone size: few
J gene: TRBJ2-6
V gene: TRBV19
CDR3 DNA: TGTGCCAGTAGTCCTCCAGACAGGTCTGGGGCCAACGTCCTGACTTTC
CDR3 protein: CASSPPDRSGANVLTF

D gene: TRBD1
clone size: NA
J gene: TRBJ1-6
V gene: TRBV19
CDR3 DNA: TGTGCCAGTAGACGGGACAGTTCCTCTACGCCCCTCCACTTT
CDR3 protein: CASRRDSSSTPLHF

D gene: TRBD2
clone size: NA
J gene: TRBJ2-7
V gene: TRBV6-2/TRBV6-3
CDR3 DNA: TGTGCCAGCAGCCCGAGAGGGAGCGGGATTAGCTCCTACGAGCAGTACTTC
CDR3 protein: CASSPRGSGISSYEQYF

D gene: NA
clone size: many
J gene: TRBJ1-6
V gene: TRBV7-9
CDR3 DNA: TGTGCCAGCAGCCCCCGGGAGGGAGTTTCACCCCTCCACTTT
CDR3 protein: CASSPREGVSPLHF

D gene: NA
clone size: NA
J gene: TRBJ1-2
V gene: TRBV29-1
CDR3 DNA: TGCAGCGTTGTACTACTGGGGGCTGGCTACACCTTC
CDR3 protein: CSVVLLGAGYTF

D gene: NA
clone size: many
J gene: TRBJ1-5
V gene: TRBV2
CDR3 DNA: TGTGCCAGCTCTGAGCTGTTGAGCAATCAGCCCCAGCATTTT
CDR3 protein: CASSELLSNQPQHF

D gene: NA
clone size: many
J gene: TRBJ1-5
V gene: TRBV20-1
CDR3 DNA: TGCAGTGCAACCTACTATAGCAATCAGCCCCAGCATTTT
CDR3 protein: CSATYYSNQPQHF

D gene: NA
clone size: NA
J gene: TRBJ2-1
V gene: TRBV6-5
CDR3 DNA: TGTGCCAGCAGTGACTCGCATTATACTAGTATCAATGAGCAGTTCTTC
CDR3 protein: CASSDSHYTSINEQFF

D gene: NA
clone size: NA
J gene: TRBJ2-5
V gene: TRBV20-1
CDR3 DNA: TGCAGTGCTAGCGCCCTCATACAAGTCCAAGAGACCCAGTACTTC
CDR3 protein: CSASALIQVQETQYF

D gene: NA
clone size: many
J gene: TRBJ2-3
V gene: TRBV6-2/TRBV6-3
CDR3 DNA: TGTGCCAGCAGTGCCCAGACCTCGAGCACAGATACGCAGTATTTT
CDR3 protein: CASSAQTSSTDTQYF

D gene: NA
clone size: NA
J gene: TRBJ2-4
V gene: TRBV19
CDR3 DNA: TGTGCCAGTAGTTTGGGTGGGGGCCTGGCCAAAAACATTCAGTACTTC
CDR3 protein: CASSLGGGLAKNIQYF

D gene: TRBD1
clone size: many
J gene: TRBJ2-7
V gene: TRBV6-1
CDR3 DNA: TGTGCCAGCAATCCGGGACAGGGTACCTACGAGCAGTACTTC
CDR3 protein: CASNPGQGTYEQYF

D gene: TRBD2
clone size: many
J gene: TRBJ2-1
V gene: TRBV10-3
CDR3 DNA: TGTGCCATCTCCGATCGGGGGGGAGTGAACAATGAGCAGTTCTTC
CDR3 protein: CAISDRGGVNNEQFF

D gene: NA
clone size: NA
J gene: TRBJ1-1
V gene: TRBV25-1
CDR3 DNA: TGTGCCAGCAGGCGGGGGGATTTGAACACTGAAGCTTTCTTT
CDR3 protein: CASRRGDLNTEAFF

D gene: NA
clone size: few
J gene: TRBJ2-5
V gene: TRBV20-1
CDR3 DNA: TGCAGTGCTAGAGACCCAAGACAAGAGACCCAGTACTTC
CDR3 protein: CSARDPRQETQYF

D gene: TRBD1
clone size: many
J gene: TRBJ1-1
V gene: TRBV11-2
CDR3 DNA: TGTGCCAGCAGCATCGGACAGGGCGGCAACACTGAAGCTTTCTTT
CDR3 protein: CASSIGQGGNTEAFF

D gene: NA
clone size: few
J gene: TRBJ2-2
V gene: TRBV24-1
CDR3 DNA: TGTGCCACCGGACCGCGTCCAGGGAACACCGGGGAGCTGTTTTTT
CDR3 protein: CATGPRPGNTGELFF

D gene: NA
clone size: many
J gene: TRBJ2-1
V gene: TRBV6-5
CDR3 DNA: TGTGCCAGCAGTTACTCGCACGAAAATGAGCAGTTCTTC
CDR3 protein: CASSYSHENEQFF

D gene: NA
clone size: many
J gene: TRBJ2-3
V gene: TRBV5-1
CDR3 DNA: TGCGCCAGCAGCAGGACGGGCCAGTGGGGAGATACGCAGTATTTT
CDR3 protein: CASSRTGQWGDTQYF

D gene: NA
clone size: many
J gene: TRBJ2-1
V gene: TRBV5-5
CDR3 DNA: TGTGCCAGCAGCAAGCTAGTGCGTGAGCAGTTCTTC
CDR3 protein: CASSKLVREQFF

D gene: TRBD2
clone size: many
J gene: TRBJ2-7
V gene: TRBV28
CDR3 DNA: TGTGCCAGCAGTGGCCGACTAGCGAGTGTCTACGAGCAGTACTTC
CDR3 protein: CASSGRLASVYEQYF